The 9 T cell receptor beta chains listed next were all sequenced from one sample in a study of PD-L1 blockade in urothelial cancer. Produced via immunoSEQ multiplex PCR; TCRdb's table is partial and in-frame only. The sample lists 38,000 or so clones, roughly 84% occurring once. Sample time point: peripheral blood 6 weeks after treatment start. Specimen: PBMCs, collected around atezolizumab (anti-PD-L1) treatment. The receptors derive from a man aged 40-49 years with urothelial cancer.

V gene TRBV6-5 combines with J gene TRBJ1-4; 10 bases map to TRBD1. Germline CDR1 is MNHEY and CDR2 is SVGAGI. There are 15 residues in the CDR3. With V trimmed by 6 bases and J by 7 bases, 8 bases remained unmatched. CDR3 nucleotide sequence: TGTGCCAGCAGAAGTGACAGGGGGCGGGGTGAAAAACTGTTTTTT. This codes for CASRSDRGRGEKLFF.

The CDR3 loop reads CASSAGTSGAYNEQFF. In DNA, the CDR3 is TGTGCCAGCAGCGCCGGGACTAGCGGGGCCTACAATGAGCAGTTCTTC. The V gene is TRBV9, the J gene TRBJ2-1, with 13 bases lining up with TRBD2. The junction had 2 bases not matched to a gene; V was cut back by 3 bases and J by 2 bases. From germline, CDR1 is SGDLS and CDR2 YYNGEE. The CDR3 is 16 amino acids.

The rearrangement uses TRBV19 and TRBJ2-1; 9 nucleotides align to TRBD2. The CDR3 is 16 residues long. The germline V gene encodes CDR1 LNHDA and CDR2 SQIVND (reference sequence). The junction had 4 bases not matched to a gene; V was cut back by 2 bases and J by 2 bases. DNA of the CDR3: TGTGCCAGTAGTATACTCCTAGCGGGACCCTACAATGAGCAGTTCTTC. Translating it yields CASSILLAGPYNEQFF.

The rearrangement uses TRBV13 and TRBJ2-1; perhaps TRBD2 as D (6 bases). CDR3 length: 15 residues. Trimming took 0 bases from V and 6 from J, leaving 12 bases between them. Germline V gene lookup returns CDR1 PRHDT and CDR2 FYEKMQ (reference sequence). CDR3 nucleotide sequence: TGTGCCAGCAGCTTAGGGCGGGACGGGGTCAATGAGCAGTTCTTC. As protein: CASSLGRDGVNEQFF.

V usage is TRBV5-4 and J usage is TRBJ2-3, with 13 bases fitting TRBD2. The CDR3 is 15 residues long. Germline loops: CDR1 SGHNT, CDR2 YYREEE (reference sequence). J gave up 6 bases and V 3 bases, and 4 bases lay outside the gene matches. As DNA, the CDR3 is TGTGCCAGCAGCTCGGGACTAGCGGGACAGGATACGCAGTATTTT. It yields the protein CASSSGLAGQDTQYF.

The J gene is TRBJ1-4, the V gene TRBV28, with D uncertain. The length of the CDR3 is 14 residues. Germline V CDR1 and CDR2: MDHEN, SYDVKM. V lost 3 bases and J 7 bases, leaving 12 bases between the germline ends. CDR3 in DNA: TGTGCCAGCAGTTTCCCGACCGGGAGTGAAAAACTGTTTTTT. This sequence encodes CASSFPTGSEKLFF.

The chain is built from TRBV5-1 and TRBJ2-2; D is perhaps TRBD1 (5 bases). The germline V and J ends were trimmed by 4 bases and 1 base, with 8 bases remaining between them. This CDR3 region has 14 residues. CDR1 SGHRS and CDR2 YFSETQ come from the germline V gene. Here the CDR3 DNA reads TGCGCCAGCAGCACCGGACAGAACACCGGGGAGCTGTTTTTT. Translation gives CASSTGQNTGELFF.

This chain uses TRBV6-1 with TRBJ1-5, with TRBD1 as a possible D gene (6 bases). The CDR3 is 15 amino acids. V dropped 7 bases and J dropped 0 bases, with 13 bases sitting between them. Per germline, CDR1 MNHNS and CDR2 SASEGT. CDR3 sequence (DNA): TGTGCCAGCAAGGAGGGGGGGTATAGCAATCAGCCCCAGCATTTT. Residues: CASKEGGYSNQPQHF.

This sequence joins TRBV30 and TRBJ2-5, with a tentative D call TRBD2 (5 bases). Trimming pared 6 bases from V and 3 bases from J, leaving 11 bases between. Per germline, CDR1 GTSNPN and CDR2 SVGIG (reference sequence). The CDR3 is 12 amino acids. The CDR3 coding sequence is TGTGCCTGCGCGGGCCATGAAGAGACCCAGTACTTC. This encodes CACAGHEETQYF.